This T cell receptor beta chain was captured in a study of T cell repertoires and Cas9 in healthy adults. Study results and limitations: Reportedly, SpCas9-reactive effector T cell proliferation and function were mitigated by SpCas9-reactive Tregs in vitro.

To note about this clone: Its cognate antigen is unknown.

Sequencing was performed with immunoSEQ multiplex PCR; in TCRdb, only in-frame clones are kept and a portion is missing. The sample includes about 14,000 clones, nearly 90% seen only once; the top ten take around 1.5%. Looked up from germline, CDR1 is SGDLS and CDR2 is YYNGEE. CDR3 size: 16 residues. V trimming: 0 bases; J trimming: 5 bases; junction bases outside the gene matches: 8. Material for sequencing was Tregs (CD4+, CD25+, CD127-, CD137-, CD154-) from PBMCs; culture status not recorded. The chain links TRBV9 to TRBJ2-1; TRBD2 matches at 7 bases. The sequence derives from a human donor in good health. This CDR3 reads CASSVGEGRGHNEQFF. CDR3 nucleotide sequence: TGTGCCAGCAGCGTAGGTGAAGGGAGGGGCCACAATGAGCAGTTCTTC.